These T cell receptor beta chains were read from a single sample in a study of cytomegalovirus exposure and HLA in healthy donors. The table came from immunoSEQ multiplex PCR; TCRdb's copy has only in-frame clones and leaves some out. The data show 200,000 or so clones, less than 85% seen once. The material sequenced was PBMCs. These receptors were taken from a girl aged 2 to 9 in good health and CMV-seronegative. CDR3s include the opening cysteine and the closing phenylalanine or tryptophan. D genes are given only for firm matches. Clone size is not always given. Where it is, it says once, few, many or a class for expanded clones.

J: TRBJ1-2
D: -
size: once
V: TRBV11-2
DNA: TGTGCCAGCAGCTTAAGGTACAACAGGGCTGGCTATGGCTACACCTTC
CDR3: CASSLRYNRAGYGYTF

J: TRBJ2-7
D: -
size: -
V: TRBV7-9
DNA: TGTTCCAGCAGCCCAGACAATTCCTACGAGCAGTACTTC
CDR3: CSSSPDNSYEQYF

J: TRBJ2-7
D: -
size: -
V: TRBV5-1
DNA: TGCGCCAGCAGCTTTTTTGTCGGGAAGGGCTACGAGCAGTACTTC
CDR3: CASSFFVGKGYEQYF

J: TRBJ1-1
D: TRBD1
size: -
V: TRBV19
DNA: TGTGCCAGTAGTGTGACAGGGGTCATGAACACTGAAGCTTTCTTT
CDR3: CASSVTGVMNTEAFF

J: TRBJ2-2
D: TRBD2
size: -
V: TRBV4-1
DNA: TGCGCCAGCAGCCAAGGCCCCGGGCGGGGGAGCACCGGGGAGCTGTTTTTT
CDR3: CASSQGPGRGSTGELFF

J: TRBJ2-3
D: TRBD2
size: -
V: TRBV19
DNA: TGTGCCAGTAGTAGGGGACTAGCGGGGCTCACAGATACGCAGTATTTT
CDR3: CASSRGLAGLTDTQYF

J: TRBJ2-2
D: -
size: few
V: TRBV7-9
DNA: TGTGCCAGCAGCTGGCGCGGGCTAAGGAACACCGGGGAGCTGTTTTTT
CDR3: CASSWRGLRNTGELFF

J: TRBJ2-1
D: TRBD2
size: once
V: TRBV27
DNA: TGTGCCACCAAAGCGGGATCTGGGATAGGGCAGTTCTTC
CDR3: CATKAGSGIGQFF

J: TRBJ2-7
D: -
size: -
V: TRBV27
DNA: TGTGCCAGCAAGCTGCAGGTTGGGCACGAGCAGTACTTC
CDR3: CASKLQVGHEQYF

J: TRBJ1-5
D: -
size: once
V: TRBV2
DNA: TGTGCCAGCAGAAGGGGGGGGACGGAAAATCAGCCCCAGCATTTT
CDR3: CASRRGGTENQPQHF

J: TRBJ2-1
D: -
size: once
V: TRBV11-2
DNA: TGTGCCAGCAGCTTTCCTAGTCGGGTCTACAATGAGCAGTTCTTC
CDR3: CASSFPSRVYNEQFF

J: TRBJ1-5
D: -
size: -
V: TRBV28
DNA: TGTGCCAGCAGTTTATGGATGCAGGGCAATCAGCCCCAGCATTTT
CDR3: CASSLWMQGNQPQHF

J: TRBJ1-5
D: TRBD1
size: once
V: TRBV12-5
DNA: TGTGCTAGTGGTTTGATGACAGGGTTGTTACAGCCCCAGCATTTT
CDR3: CASGLMTGLLQPQHF

J: TRBJ1-1
D: -
size: -
V: TRBV10-3
DNA: TGTGCCATCAGTGGACAGACAGCCACTGAAGCTTTCTTT
CDR3: CAISGQTATEAFF

J: TRBJ2-4
D: -
size: few
V: TRBV29-1
DNA: TGCAGCGTTGTAGGCCTGGGGGCAGGGGACATTCAGTACTTC
CDR3: CSVVGLGAGDIQYF

J: TRBJ1-2
D: -
size: few
V: TRBV4-1
DNA: TGCGCCAGCAGCCAAGATTCGGGAAACTATGGCTACACCTTC
CDR3: CASSQDSGNYGYTF

J: TRBJ2-1
D: TRBD1
size: -
V: TRBV7-9
DNA: TGTGCCAGCAGCTACACAGGGGGCGGATTGGACGATGAGCAGTTCTTC
CDR3: CASSYTGGGLDDEQFF

J: TRBJ1-2
D: TRBD1
size: -
V: TRBV4-1
DNA: TGCGCCAGCAGCCCACGACAGGGGGGTAACTATGGCTACACCTTC
CDR3: CASSPRQGGNYGYTF

J: TRBJ2-3
D: -
size: -
V: TRBV10-3
DNA: TGTGCCATCAGGGACACGGGGGTTAGCACAGATACGCAGTATTTT
CDR3: CAIRDTGVSTDTQYF

J: TRBJ2-2
D: TRBD2
size: -
V: TRBV5-1
DNA: TGCGCCAGCAGCCCGACTAGCGGGGAGACCACTTACACCGGGGAGCTGTTTTTT
CDR3: CASSPTSGETTYTGELFF

J: TRBJ1-4
D: TRBD1
size: -
V: TRBV25-1
DNA: TGTGCCAGCGGATCCGGGACAGGGAATGAAAAACTGTTTTTT
CDR3: CASGSGTGNEKLFF

J: TRBJ1-1
D: TRBD1
size: -
V: TRBV6-1
DNA: TGTGCCAGCAGTGTACAGGGGTCAGGGACTGAAGCTTTCTTT
CDR3: CASSVQGSGTEAFF

J: TRBJ1-1
D: -
size: -
V: TRBV27
DNA: TGTGCCAGCAGTTTAGGTCAGTACACTGAAGCTTTCTTT
CDR3: CASSLGQYTEAFF

J: TRBJ2-7
D: -
size: -
V: TRBV7-6
DNA: TGTGCCAGCAGCTTAGGGGCGTGGCCGAGCTCCTACGAGCAGTACTTC
CDR3: CASSLGAWPSSYEQYF

J: TRBJ2-2
D: TRBD2
size: -
V: TRBV2
DNA: TGTGCCAGCATGGGGGAGGGAACGAACACCGGGGAGCTGTTTTTT
CDR3: CASMGEGTNTGELFF

J: TRBJ1-1
D: TRBD1
size: once
V: TRBV11-1
DNA: TGTGCCAGCAGCTTACGGACAGGGTCCATCGACACTGAAGCTTTCTTT
CDR3: CASSLRTGSIDTEAFF

J: TRBJ2-2
D: -
size: -
V: TRBV12-5
DNA: TGTGCTAGTGGTTTGGTACAGCCCGGGGAGCTGTTTTTT
CDR3: CASGLVQPGELFF

J: TRBJ2-3
D: TRBD2
size: once
V: TRBV7-7
DNA: TGTGCCAGCAGCGTAGGACTAGCGGTCACAGATACGCAGTATTTT
CDR3: CASSVGLAVTDTQYF

J: TRBJ2-7
D: -
size: -
V: TRBV30
DNA: TGTGCCTGGGTCGGCAGGTCAAGCTCCTACGAGCAGTACTTC
CDR3: CAWVGRSSSYEQYF

J: TRBJ1-5
D: -
size: -
V: TRBV19
DNA: TGTGCCAGTAGTATAATTGTTTCGAGAAATCAGCCCCAGCATTTT
CDR3: CASSIIVSRNQPQHF

J: TRBJ2-1
D: -
size: -
V: TRBV29-1
DNA: TGCAGCGTTGGGGAGGGGGTTATCAATGAGCAGTTCTTC
CDR3: CSVGEGVINEQFF

J: TRBJ2-7
D: TRBD2
size: -
V: TRBV5-4
DNA: TGTGCCAGCAGGTTAGCGGGAGGGCCGCGGGAGCAGTACTTC
CDR3: CASRLAGGPREQYF

J: TRBJ1-6
D: TRBD1
size: few
V: TRBV4-2
DNA: TGTGCCAGCAGCCAAGGTGGACAGGGCAATTCACCCCTCCACTTT
CDR3: CASSQGGQGNSPLHF

J: TRBJ1-1
D: TRBD1
size: -
V: TRBV19
DNA: TGTGCCAGTAGTATAGGGCGGACAGGGGGATTCACTGAAGCTTTCTTT
CDR3: CASSIGRTGGFTEAFF

J: TRBJ1-1
D: TRBD1
size: -
V: TRBV7-9
DNA: TGTGCCAGCAGCTCCGCCCGGGACAGAATCACTGAAGCTTTCTTT
CDR3: CASSSARDRITEAFF

J: TRBJ2-2
D: -
size: -
V: TRBV6-6
DNA: TGTGCCAGCAGTTACGCGGGGCCTTCCACCGGGGAGCTGTTTTTT
CDR3: CASSYAGPSTGELFF

J: TRBJ1-5
D: TRBD1
size: -
V: TRBV23-1
DNA: TGCGCCAGCAGTCAATCAGGCACAGGGGCCAGCAATCAGCCCCAGCATTTT
CDR3: CASSQSGTGASNQPQHF

J: TRBJ2-5
D: TRBD1
size: -
V: TRBV7-3
DNA: TGTGCCAGCAGCTTCCCACCCGCCACAGGGGAAGAGACCCAGTACTTC
CDR3: CASSFPPATGEETQYF

J: TRBJ2-5
D: -
size: -
V: TRBV7-9
DNA: TGTGCCAGCAGCCCGATTCTGCAGGCGCAAGAGACCCAGTACTTC
CDR3: CASSPILQAQETQYF

J: TRBJ2-7
D: -
size: -
V: TRBV12-5
DNA: TGTGCTAGTGGTTTGGTCATGGGGCGGACCTACGAGCAGTACTTC
CDR3: CASGLVMGRTYEQYF

J: TRBJ2-3
D: TRBD1
size: -
V: TRBV10-3
DNA: TGTGCCATCAGTGAACGGGACAGGGGGGCCCCAGATACGCAGTATTTT
CDR3: CAISERDRGAPDTQYF

J: TRBJ1-2
D: TRBD1
size: -
V: TRBV5-1
DNA: TGCGCCAGCAGCTCGGCGCCGGGACAGGGGAGAGCCTACACCTTC
CDR3: CASSSAPGQGRAYTF

J: TRBJ2-7
D: -
size: few
V: TRBV6-5
DNA: TGTGCCAGCAGTTACGCGGAAGCCTACGAGCAGTACTTC
CDR3: CASSYAEAYEQYF

J: TRBJ2-5
D: -
size: -
V: TRBV6-1
DNA: TGTGCCAGCAGTGAGACAGGGAGCGGGGAGACCCAGTACTTC
CDR3: CASSETGSGETQYF

J: TRBJ2-3
D: TRBD2
size: -
V: TRBV27
DNA: TGTGCCAGCAGTTTACTAGCGGGGGGGGGCATAGATACGCAGTATTTT
CDR3: CASSLLAGGGIDTQYF

J: TRBJ1-2
D: -
size: once
V: TRBV30
DNA: TGTGCCTGGAGTGGAGGACTGACCTATGGCTACACCTTC
CDR3: CAWSGGLTYGYTF

J: TRBJ2-1
D: -
size: -
V: TRBV29-1
DNA: TGCAGCGCCCTTACATACAATGAGCAGTTCTTC
CDR3: CSALTYNEQFF

J: TRBJ1-6
D: -
size: -
V: TRBV28
DNA: TGTGCCAGCAGTTTCACCGGGGGTAATTCACCCCTCCACTTT
CDR3: CASSFTGGNSPLHF

J: TRBJ1-3
D: -
size: -
V: TRBV27
DNA: TGTGCCAGCAGTTTATACGGGGGGACCTCTGGAAACACCATATATTTT
CDR3: CASSLYGGTSGNTIYF

J: TRBJ2-1
D: TRBD1
size: -
V: TRBV2
DNA: TGTGCCAGCAGTCCTTGGACAGGGACTGAGCAGTTCTTC
CDR3: CASSPWTGTEQFF

J: TRBJ2-3
D: TRBD2
size: -
V: TRBV14
DNA: TGTGCCAGCAGCCGTGGACTAGCGGGAGCAGATACGCAGTATTTT
CDR3: CASSRGLAGADTQYF

J: TRBJ2-1
D: TRBD2
size: -
V: TRBV29-1
DNA: TGCAGCGTTGACGGAGCGGGGGGAGGCTACAATGAGCAGTTCTTC
CDR3: CSVDGAGGGYNEQFF

J: TRBJ1-4
D: TRBD1
size: -
V: TRBV29-1
DNA: TGCAGCGCCGGGCCCGGGACAGGGCGCGAAAAACTGTTTTTT
CDR3: CSAGPGTGREKLFF

J: TRBJ1-1
D: -
size: -
V: TRBV11-2
DNA: TGTGCCAGCAGCCTCCTGAGGGCTTTCTTT
CDR3: CASSLLRAFF

J: TRBJ2-5
D: -
size: -
V: TRBV9
DNA: TGTGCCAGCAGCGTATACGGAGTCCAAGAGACCCAGTACTTC
CDR3: CASSVYGVQETQYF

J: TRBJ1-5
D: TRBD1
size: -
V: TRBV2
DNA: TGTGCCAGCAAAGAGGGAACAGGGGAATCGATTAATCAGCCCCAGCATTTT
CDR3: CASKEGTGESINQPQHF

J: TRBJ2-1
D: TRBD2
size: -
V: TRBV9
DNA: TGTGCCAGCGGGACTAGCGGGAGTTACAATGAGCAGTTCTTC
CDR3: CASGTSGSYNEQFF